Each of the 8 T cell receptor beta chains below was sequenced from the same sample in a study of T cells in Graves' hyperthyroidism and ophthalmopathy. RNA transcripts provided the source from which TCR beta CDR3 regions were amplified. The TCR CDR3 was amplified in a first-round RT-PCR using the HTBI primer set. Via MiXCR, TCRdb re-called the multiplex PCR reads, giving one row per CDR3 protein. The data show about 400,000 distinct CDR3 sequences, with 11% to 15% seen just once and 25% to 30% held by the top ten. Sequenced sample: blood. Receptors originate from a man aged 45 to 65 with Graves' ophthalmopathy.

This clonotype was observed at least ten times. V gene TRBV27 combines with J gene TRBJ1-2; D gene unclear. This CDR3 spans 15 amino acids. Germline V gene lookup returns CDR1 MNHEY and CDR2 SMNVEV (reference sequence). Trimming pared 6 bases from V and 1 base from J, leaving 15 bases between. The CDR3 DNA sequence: TGTGCCAGCAGATCGCCGGGGAACAGTAACTATGGCTACACCTTC. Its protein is CASRSPGNSNYGYTF.

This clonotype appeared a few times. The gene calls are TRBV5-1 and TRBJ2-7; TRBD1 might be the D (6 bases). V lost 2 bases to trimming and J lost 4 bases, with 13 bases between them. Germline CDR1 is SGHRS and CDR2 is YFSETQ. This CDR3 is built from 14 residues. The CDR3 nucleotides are TGCGCCAGCAGCTTCGCCAGGGGCGTTTACGAGCAGTACTTC. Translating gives CASSFARGVYEQYF. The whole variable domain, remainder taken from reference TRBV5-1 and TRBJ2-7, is KAGVTQTPRYLIKTRGQQVTLSCSPISGHRSVSWYQQTPGQGLQFLFEYFSETQRNKGNFPGRFSGRQFSNSRSEMNVSTLELGDSALYLCASSFARGVYEQYFGPGTRLTVT.

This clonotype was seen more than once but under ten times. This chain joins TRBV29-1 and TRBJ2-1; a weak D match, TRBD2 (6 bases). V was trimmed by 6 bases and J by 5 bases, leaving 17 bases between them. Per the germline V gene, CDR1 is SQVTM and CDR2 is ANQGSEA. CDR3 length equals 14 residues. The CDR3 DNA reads TGCAGCGTAACAGAGGCTAGCGCCCACAATGAGCAGTTCTTC. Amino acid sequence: CSVTEASAHNEQFF.

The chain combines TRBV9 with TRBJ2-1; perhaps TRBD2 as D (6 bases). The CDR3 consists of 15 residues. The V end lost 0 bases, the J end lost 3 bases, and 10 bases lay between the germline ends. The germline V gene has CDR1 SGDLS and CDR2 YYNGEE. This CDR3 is CASSVASGFYNEQFF. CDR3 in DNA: TGTGCCAGCAGCGTAGCCAGCGGGTTCTACAATGAGCAGTTCTTC.

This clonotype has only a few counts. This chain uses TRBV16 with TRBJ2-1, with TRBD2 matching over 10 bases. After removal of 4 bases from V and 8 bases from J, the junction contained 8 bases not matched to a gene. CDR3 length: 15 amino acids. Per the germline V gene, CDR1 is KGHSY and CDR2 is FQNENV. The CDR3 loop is CASSLSGRALHEQFF. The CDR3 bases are TGTGCCAGCAGCCTCAGCGGGAGGGCCTTGCATGAGCAGTTCTTC.

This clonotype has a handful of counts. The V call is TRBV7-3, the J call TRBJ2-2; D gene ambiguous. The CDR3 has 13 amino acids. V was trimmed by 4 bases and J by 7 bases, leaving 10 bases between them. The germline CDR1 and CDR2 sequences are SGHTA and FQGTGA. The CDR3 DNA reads TGTGCCAGCAGCTCAGGCGGAATCGGGGAGCTGTTTTTT. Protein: CASSSGGIGELFF.

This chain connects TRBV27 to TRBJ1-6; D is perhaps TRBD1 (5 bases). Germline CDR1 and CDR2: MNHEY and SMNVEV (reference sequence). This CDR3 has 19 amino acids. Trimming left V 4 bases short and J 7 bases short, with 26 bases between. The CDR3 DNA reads TGTGCCAGCAGTTCCGCACCGAGGGGCCTTTCTTTCGTGAATTCACCCCTCCACTTT. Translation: CASSSAPRGLSFVNSPLHF.

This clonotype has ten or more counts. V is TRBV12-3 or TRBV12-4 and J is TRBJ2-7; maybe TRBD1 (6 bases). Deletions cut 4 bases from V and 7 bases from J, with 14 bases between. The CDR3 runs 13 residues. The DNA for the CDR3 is TGTGCCAGCAGTTATTTACAGGGCGGGGAGCAGTACTTC. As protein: CASSYLQGGEQYF.